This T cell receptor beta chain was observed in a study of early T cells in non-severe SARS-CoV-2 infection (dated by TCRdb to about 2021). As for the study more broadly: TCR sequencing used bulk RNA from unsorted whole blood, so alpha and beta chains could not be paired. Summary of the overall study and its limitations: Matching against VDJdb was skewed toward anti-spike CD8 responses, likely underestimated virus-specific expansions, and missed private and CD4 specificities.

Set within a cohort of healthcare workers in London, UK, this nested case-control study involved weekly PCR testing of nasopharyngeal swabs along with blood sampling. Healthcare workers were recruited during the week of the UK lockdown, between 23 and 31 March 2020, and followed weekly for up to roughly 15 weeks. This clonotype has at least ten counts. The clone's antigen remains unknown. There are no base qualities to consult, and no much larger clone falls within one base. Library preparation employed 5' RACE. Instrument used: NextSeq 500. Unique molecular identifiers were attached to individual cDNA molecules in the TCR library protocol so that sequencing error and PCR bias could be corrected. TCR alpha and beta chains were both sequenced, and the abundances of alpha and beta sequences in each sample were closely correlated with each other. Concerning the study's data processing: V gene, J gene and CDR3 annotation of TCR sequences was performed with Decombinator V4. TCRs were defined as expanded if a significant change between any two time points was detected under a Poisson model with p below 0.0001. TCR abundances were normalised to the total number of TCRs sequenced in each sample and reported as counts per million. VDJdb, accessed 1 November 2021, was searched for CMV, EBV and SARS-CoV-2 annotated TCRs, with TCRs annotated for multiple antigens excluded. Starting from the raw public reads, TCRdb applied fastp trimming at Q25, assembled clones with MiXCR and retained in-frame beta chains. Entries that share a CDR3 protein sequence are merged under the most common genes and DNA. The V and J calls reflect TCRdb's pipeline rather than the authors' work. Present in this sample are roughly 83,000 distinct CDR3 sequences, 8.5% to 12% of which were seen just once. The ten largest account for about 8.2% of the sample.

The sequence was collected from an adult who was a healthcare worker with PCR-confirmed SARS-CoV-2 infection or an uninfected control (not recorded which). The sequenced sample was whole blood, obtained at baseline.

The CDR3 corresponds to CASSSHRGSSYNEQFF. The DNA is as follows: TGTGCCAGCAGCTCCCACCGGGGGAGCTCCTACAATGAGCAGTTCTTC. In this chain, TRBV7-9 is recombined with TRBJ2-1, and TRBD2 may be the D gene, going by 6 matching bases. Reading the germline V gene (reference sequence) gives CDR1 SEHNR and CDR2 FQNEAQ. V is pared back by 4 bases and J by 0 bases, with 13 bases lying between the germline termini. Reading from cysteine to phenylalanine, the CDR3 counts 16 amino acids. The read is trimmed to its CDR3 DNA, 48 bases read in frame from base 1.